These 23 T cell receptor beta chains were all obtained from the same sample, sequenced in a study of CD8+ T cells in alopecia areata (dated by TCRdb to 2016 to 2018). Reading the label with the study, this specimen's treatment or condition is: oral pan-JAK inhibitor, 5-10 mg twice daily. Library generation was performed with the immunoSEQ multiplex PCR assay. To provide template for TCR sequencing, every sample had RNA extracted and reverse transcribed into cDNA. The table comes from immuneACCESS by way of TCRdb, which keeps in-frame sequences with V and J called. Part of the clones is missing from these tables; in studies checked, under half for an unresolved V gene and the rest for unknown reasons. This sample gives some 100,000 clones in total; roughly 56% of them show up just once. The top ten clones comprise about 17% of the sample. The source material was CD8+ T cells sorted from blood, sampled between weeks 55 and 65, from a patient treated with tofacitinib. The receptors come from a human donor with alopecia areata.

CDR3 nucleotides: TGTGCCAGCACCAATCTTGGGGAAGCCAAAAACATTCAGTACTTC. Encoded protein: CASTNLGEAKNIQYF. This chain joins TRBV5-6 and TRBJ2-4; D is ambiguous. The ends were cut back, 6 bases at V and 0 bases at J, with 13 bases in the middle. The length of the CDR3 is 15 residues. Per germline, CDR1 SGHDT and CDR2 YYEEEE.

The rearrangement links TRBV27 to TRBJ2-1, with TRBD2 identical over 8 bases. Unmatched junction bases numbered 7, after V lost 4 bases and J lost 8 bases. CDR1 is MNHEY, CDR2 SMNVEV, per germline (reference sequence). The CDR3 loop spans 14 amino acids. CDR3 sequence reads: CASSSGGALYEQFF. The CDR3 bases are TGTGCCAGCAGTTCCGGGGGGGCCCTCTATGAGCAGTTCTTC.

This chain connects TRBV4-1 to TRBJ1-4; 7 bases fit TRBD1. CDR1 is MGHRA and CDR2 is YSYEKL in the germline V gene. The V gene end was trimmed by 0 bases and the J gene end by 4 bases; junction bases not matched to a gene: 5. The CDR3 loop spans 16 amino acids. The CDR3 DNA follows: TGCGCCAGCAGCCAAGAAGACAGGGCCCTTAATGAAAAACTGTTTTTT. Translating gives CASSQEDRALNEKLFF.

The chain combines TRBV6-5 with TRBJ2-2, with D uncertain. The CDR3 covers 16 residues. V lost 0 bases and J lost 3, with 11 bases in between. CDR1 is MNHEY, CDR2 SVGAGI, per germline. CDR3 sequence reads: CASSYSEAFYTGELFF. Written as DNA, the CDR3 is TGTGCCAGCAGTTACTCCGAGGCCTTTTACACCGGGGAGCTGTTTTTT.

The rearrangement uses TRBV4-1 and TRBJ2-7, with TRBD2 identical over 11 bases. J lost 3 bases, V lost 1 base, and 11 bases had no gene match. Germline CDR1 is MGHRA and CDR2 is YSYEKL. This CDR3 is 18 amino acids long. The CDR3 nucleotides read TGCGCCAGCAGCCAAGTTATGGCCCGACTAGCGGGGAACTACGAGCAGTACTTC. The encoded protein is CASSQVMARLAGNYEQYF.

This rearrangement joins TRBV6-5 to TRBJ2-2, with D tentatively TRBD1 or TRBD2 (5 bases each). The germline gives CDR1 MNHEY, CDR2 SVGAGI. This CDR3 contains 15 residues. The V gene lost 2 bases and the J gene lost 6 bases, with 13 bases spanning the gap. The CDR3: CASSYVWGRAGELFF. The CDR3, as DNA: TGTGCCAGCAGTTACGTATGGGGACGGGCCGGGGAGCTGTTTTTT.

The rearrangement joins TRBV4-1 to TRBJ2-2; TRBD2 aligns across 15 bases. Germline loops: CDR1 MGHRA, CDR2 YSYEKL. Trimming took 0 bases from V and 5 from J; bases not matched to a gene: 4. The CDR3 covers 18 residues. The CDR3 coding sequence is TGCGCCAGCAGCCAAGACCCGGGACTAGCGGGGGGTACCGGGGAGCTGTTTTTT. Translated, it gives CASSQDPGLAGGTGELFF.

The chain couples TRBV5-4 to TRBJ2-5; D possibly corresponds to TRBD2 (6 bases). Germline lookup yields CDR1 SGHNT and CDR2 YYREEE (reference sequence). This CDR3 is 13 amino acids long. V lost 2 bases, J lost 2 bases, and 7 bases lay in between. The CDR3 nucleotides read TGTGCCAGCAGCTTCGGGACTCAAGAGACCCAGTACTTC. Protein product: CASSFGTQETQYF.

This clone was picked up many times. The chain's CDR3 is CSVAREGGYTF. The CDR3 DNA is TGCAGCGTTGCCAGGGAAGGAGGCTACACCTTC. The genes are TRBV29-1 and TRBJ1-2, with a weak D call TRBD1 (5 bases). V lost 4 bases, J lost 8 bases, and 11 bases lay in between. The CDR3 covers 11 residues. Germline CDR1 and CDR2: SQVTM and ANQGSEA.

This clone appeared a few times. The V and J genes are TRBV12-5 and TRBJ1-1; D is ambiguous. Germline V lookup: CDR1 LGHNT, CDR2 FRNRAP. V was cut by 7 bases and J by 0 bases, with 12 bases left in between. This CDR3 spans 14 amino acids. The CDR3 nucleotides are TGTGCTAGTGCCCCCAGCGCGGTGAACACTGAAGCTTTCTTT. It translates to CASAPSAVNTEAFF.

J is TRBJ2-3 and V is TRBV6-5, with D unclear. In germline, CDR1 is MNHEY, CDR2 SVGAGI. The CDR3 consists of 13 residues. Trimming stripped 4 bases from V and 4 bases from J, with 9 bases between. The CDR3 region is CASSSVVSDTQYF. The CDR3 DNA sequence: TGTGCCAGCAGTTCCGTGGTGTCAGATACGCAGTATTTT.

The chain combines TRBV9 with TRBJ2-2, with 7 positions matching TRBD2. The CDR3 runs 16 residues. After removal of 3 bases from V and 1 base from J, the junction contained 6 bases not matched to a gene. Germline CDR1 SGDLS, CDR2 YYNGEE. CDR3 nucleotides: TGTGCCAGCAGCGGTATTGGCGGGGGGAACACCGGGGAGCTGTTTTTT. It specifies CASSGIGGGNTGELFF.

V is TRBV5-1 and J is TRBJ2-1; D is uncertain. The CDR3 consists of 12 residues. Germline lookup yields CDR1 SGHRS and CDR2 YFSETQ. Trimming pared 1 base from V and 8 bases from J, leaving 7 bases between. CDR3 amino acids: CASSLSGDEQFF. In DNA form, the CDR3 reads TGCGCCAGCAGCTTGTCGGGCGATGAGCAGTTCTTC.

The rearrangement joins TRBV28 to TRBJ2-2; perhaps D is TRBD1 or TRBD2 (7 bases each). CDR1 and CDR2 from the germline V gene are MDHEN and SYDVKM. Trimming stripped 5 bases from V and 4 bases from J, with 26 bases between. CDR3 length equals 19 residues. As DNA, the CDR3 is TGTGCCAGCAGTCTGGTCCTCGGGGGCCAGGGGGAGGGCACCGGGGAGCTGTTTTTT. Protein sequence: CASSLVLGGQGEGTGELFF.

This clone has only a few counts. V is TRBV14 and J is TRBJ2-3; D is unclear. The CDR3 has 13 amino acids. The V end was cut by 6 bases, the J end by 0 bases, with 7 bases between. Germline V gives CDR1 SGHDN, CDR2 FVKESK. CDR3 sequence (DNA): TGTGCCAGCAGTATTAGCAGCACAGATACGCAGTATTTT. It encodes CASSISSTDTQYF. The whole variable domain, filled in from reference TRBV14 and TRBJ2-3, reads EAGVTQFPSHSVIEKGQTVTLRCDPISGHDNLYWYRRVMGKEIKFLLHFVKESKQDESGMPNNRFLAERTGGTYSTLKVQPAELEDSGVYFCASSISSTDTQYFGPGTRLTVL.

This clone has only one observation. The chain carries TRBV7-9 and TRBJ2-5; tentatively, D is TRBD1 or TRBD2 (7 bases each). CDR3 length equals 15 residues. V was cut by 0 bases and J by 7 bases, with 15 bases left in between. Germline CDR1 reads SEHNR; CDR2 reads FQNEAQ (reference sequence). The CDR3 is CASSLASDREGTQYF. The CDR3 DNA sequence: TGTGCCAGCAGCTTAGCTTCCGACAGGGAGGGGACCCAGTACTTC.

The rearrangement joins TRBV12-5 to TRBJ2-7; 10 nucleotides align to TRBD2. Germline assignment: CDR1 LGHNT and CDR2 FRNRAP. V lost 5 bases to trimming and J lost 2 bases; unmatched junction nucleotides: 15. The CDR3 extends over 18 amino acids. CDR3 bases: TGTGCTAGTGGTCAGCAGGGACTAGCGATTCGGTCTACCTACGAGCAGTACTTC. It specifies CASGQQGLAIRSTYEQYF.

This clone has just a few counts. V gene TRBV27 combines with J gene TRBJ2-1; D is unresolved. The CDR3 loop spans 13 amino acids. Trimming stripped 0 bases from V and 8 bases from J, with 8 bases between. CDR1 and CDR2 from the germline V gene are MNHEY and SMNVEV (reference sequence). This CDR3 is CASSLSTRYEQFF. CDR3 nucleotide sequence: TGTGCCAGCAGTTTATCTACCCGATATGAGCAGTTCTTC.

In this sample, this clone turned up once. This chain links TRBV19 with TRBJ2-6; the D gene could be TRBD1 or TRBD2 (5 bases each). V was cut by 6 bases and J by 0 bases, with 18 bases left in between. Germline CDR1 LNHDA, CDR2 SQIVND (reference sequence). This CDR3 has 18 residues. CDR3 nucleotide sequence: TGTGCCAGTAGATCAATCCGGGACGGGACCTCTGGGGCCAACGTCCTGACTTTC. Its translation: CASRSIRDGTSGANVLTF.

The chain joins TRBV7-9 to TRBJ2-1; possible D gene TRBD2, 6 bases. This CDR3 is built from 15 residues. V lost 5 bases and J lost 9, with 20 bases in between. The germline gives CDR1 SEHNR, CDR2 FQNEAQ (reference sequence). CDR3 DNA: TGTGCCAGCAGCGAGAGAGATCGGGGGTTGGTTGAGCAGTTCTTC. Translated: CASSERDRGLVEQFF.

The chain links TRBV2 to TRBJ2-1; D possibly corresponds to TRBD2 (6 bases). V lost 7 bases and J lost 3, with 22 bases in between. Germline V lookup: CDR1 SNHLY, CDR2 FYNNEI. The CDR3 length is 17 residues. CDR3 nucleotides: TGTGCCAGCATGGGAGGCGCTTCCGGGACGTACTACAATGAGCAGTTCTTC. Translating gives CASMGGASGTYYNEQFF.

The chain has TRBV5-1 and TRBJ2-5, with D unclear. The CDR3 spans 13 residues. V was cut by 1 base and J by 5 bases, with 9 bases left in between. Germline CDR1 reads SGHRS; CDR2 reads YFSETQ. The CDR3 DNA reads as TGCGCCAGCAGCTTGATTTTTGGGGAGACCCAGTACTTC. Residues: CASSLIFGETQYF.

The chain recombines TRBV6-5 with TRBJ2-3; tentatively, D is TRBD2 (5 bases). CDR1 MNHEY and CDR2 SVGAGI come from the germline V gene. V gave up 5 bases and J gave up 6 bases, with 12 bases separating them. CDR3 length equals 13 residues. The DNA of the CDR3 is TGTGCCAGCAGTCACGGGGTGGGGGATACGCAGTATTTT. It is translated as CASSHGVGDTQYF.